Presented here are 25 T cell receptor beta chains from one specimen sequenced in a study of T cell responses to AZD1222 COVID-19 vaccine. Only in-frame clones appear in the TCRdb table, and some are missing; sequencing was by immunoSEQ multiplex PCR. The data hold some 140,000 clones, with under 95% observed a single time. The sequences come from peripheral blood, collected on day 0 of AZD1222 vaccination. The receptors here all came from an adult in good health.

This chain links TRBV10-1 with TRBJ2-7; 8 bases fit TRBD2. This CDR3 has 14 amino acids. CDR1 WNHNN and CDR2 SYGVQD come from the germline V gene (reference sequence). V shed 5 bases, J shed 2 bases, and the junction held 5 bases outside the gene matches. CDR3 region: CASSSGTRAYEQYF. CDR3 in DNA: TGCGCCAGCAGTTCCGGGACTAGAGCCTACGAGCAGTACTTC.

The CDR3 spells CASSEGQGFADTQYF. As DNA, the CDR3 is TGTGCCAGCAGTGAGGGACAGGGTTTTGCAGATACGCAGTATTTT. The chain combines TRBV28 with TRBJ2-3, with 9 bases matching TRBD1. CDR3 length: 15 amino acids. Unmatched junction bases numbered 7, after V lost 5 bases and J lost 4 bases. Germline CDR1 reads MDHEN; CDR2 reads SYDVKM.

This chain uses TRBV9 with TRBJ1-3; D perhaps matches TRBD1 (6 bases). The germline CDR1 and CDR2 sequences are SGDLS and YYNGEE. The CDR3 totals 16 residues. V gave up 0 bases and J gave up 0 bases, with 10 bases separating them. The CDR3 nucleotides read TGTGCCAGCAGCGTAGCTACAGGGTTCTCTGGAAACACCATATATTTT. It encodes CASSVATGFSGNTIYF.

The chain combines TRBV11-2 with TRBJ1-1; 7 positions match TRBD1. Germline lookup yields CDR1 SGHAT and CDR2 FQNNGV. The CDR3 runs to 15 residues. With V trimmed by 2 bases and J by 3 bases, 6 bases remained unmatched. This chain's CDR3 is CASSLRGRSDTEAFF. The CDR3 DNA reads TGTGCCAGCAGCTTAAGGGGGCGTTCGGACACTGAAGCTTTCTTT.

This chain connects TRBV19 to TRBJ2-3, with D possibly being TRBD1 (6 bases). Deletions cut 0 bases from V and 3 bases from J, with 13 bases between. Germline CDR1 LNHDA, CDR2 SQIVND (reference sequence). The CDR3 has 16 residues. The CDR3: CASSIEAGDGTDTQYF. The CDR3 DNA follows: TGTGCCAGTAGTATAGAGGCAGGGGATGGGACAGATACGCAGTATTTT.

The chain uses TRBV3-1 (or the pseudogene TRBV3-2) and TRBJ2-3; 10 bases agree with TRBD2. V lost 5 bases, J lost 6 bases, and 8 bases stayed unmatched. This CDR3 is 15 amino acids long. CDR1 and CDR2 from the germline V gene are LGHDT and YNNKEL (reference sequence). The CDR3 reads CASSSRTSGGDTQYF. The CDR3 DNA is TGTGCCAGCAGCTCTAGGACTAGCGGCGGCGATACGCAGTATTTT.

The gene calls are TRBV11-2 and TRBJ2-3; 8 bases are a match to TRBD2. V was pared by 5 bases and J by 4 bases, with 5 bases of the junction left unmatched. CDR1 and CDR2 (germline): SGHAT, FQNNGV. The CDR3 is made up of 14 amino acids. CDR3 in amino acids: CASSTTSGADTQYF. For the CDR3, the DNA is TGTGCCAGCAGCACCACTAGCGGAGCAGATACGCAGTATTTT.

The chain couples TRBV5-1 to TRBJ2-7, with 8 bases lining up with TRBD1. The J segment lost 3 bases and the V segment lost 3 bases, leaving 11 bases of the junction unmatched. Looked up from germline, CDR1 is SGHRS and CDR2 is YFSETQ. The CDR3 extends over 16 amino acids. The CDR3 DNA is TGCGCCAGCAGCTCGGATGCAGGGGGCCTTGTCTACGAGCAGTACTTC. Translating it yields CASSSDAGGLVYEQYF.

J is TRBJ1-5 and V is TRBV13, with 7 nucleotides matching TRBD1. Germline CDR1 PRHDT, CDR2 FYEKMQ (reference sequence). The CDR3 is made up of 15 amino acids. V was pared by 5 bases and J by 5 bases, with 9 bases of the junction left unmatched. The CDR3 DNA reads TGTGCCAGCAGCAGGGGGCTGATGATTGATCAGCCCCAGCATTTT. Its protein is CASSRGLMIDQPQHF.

The chain recombines TRBV2 with TRBJ2-4; D unresolved. Germline V gene sequence: CDR1 SNHLY, CDR2 FYNNEI. The CDR3 extends over 16 amino acids. Trimming shortened V by 8 bases and J by 9 bases, and 26 bases separated the two germline ends. The CDR3 spells CASPSHRSNRRSIQYF. Written as DNA, the CDR3 is TGTGCCAGCCCCAGCCATCGTAGTAATAGGCGATCCATTCAGTACTTC.

J is TRBJ1-4 and V is TRBV6-5; no clear D gene. Germline CDR1 and CDR2: MNHEY and SVGAGI. Trimming cost V 0 bases and J 7 bases, with 12 bases left between them. CDR3 length equals 15 residues. CDR3 nucleotides: TGTGCCAGCAGTTACTCGACGGGGAGGCCTGAAAAACTGTTTTTT. It specifies CASSYSTGRPEKLFF.

The chain links TRBV6-4 to TRBJ2-2; TRBD2 matches at 14 bases. V shed 9 bases and J 5 bases; nucleotides not matched to a gene: 5. This CDR3 comprises 15 residues. Germline CDR1 is MRHNA and CDR2 is SNTAGT. The CDR3 here is CASRGLAGVTGELFF. CDR3 DNA: TGTGCCAGTAGGGGACTAGCGGGAGTGACCGGGGAGCTGTTTTTT.

The rearrangement links TRBV28 to TRBJ1-1, with D uncertain. The CDR3 length is 14 residues. CDR1 MDHEN and CDR2 SYDVKM come from the germline V gene. V shed 1 base and J shed 1 base, with 7 bases lying between them. CDR3 DNA: TGTGCCAGCAGTTTATTTCAGAGGAACACTGAAGCTTTCTTT. Protein sequence: CASSLFQRNTEAFF.

The chain combines TRBV6-5 with TRBJ2-1, with D possibly matching TRBD1 (7 bases). Trimming stripped 6 bases from V and 0 bases from J, with 12 bases between. In germline, CDR1 is MNHEY, CDR2 SVGAGI. CDR3 length equals 15 residues. This chain's CDR3 is CASRTGRFSYNEQFF. For the CDR3, the DNA is TGTGCCAGCAGGACAGGGAGGTTCTCCTACAATGAGCAGTTCTTC.

With respect to this clone: Distinct nucleotide sequences in the sample also encode this CDR3. V is TRBV12-3 or TRBV12-4 and J is TRBJ2-2; no clear D gene. Trimming shortened V by 2 bases and J by 2 bases, and 0 bases separated the two germline ends. The length of the CDR3 is 12 residues. The CDR3 bases are TGTGCCAGCAGTTTAAACACCGGGGAGCTGTTTTTT. Translating gives CASSLNTGELFF.

This clone was picked up one time. The rearrangement uses TRBV15 and TRBJ2-3, with 7 bases that match TRBD2. The CDR3 extends over 15 amino acids. V shed 6 bases and J 2 bases; nucleotides not matched to a gene: 8. Germline V lookup: CDR1 LNHNV, CDR2 YYDKDF (reference sequence). The CDR3 DNA follows: TGTGCCACCAGTCAGCAAGCGGGGTTCACAGATACGCAGTATTTT. It translates to CATSQQAGFTDTQYF.

This clone has a single count. CDR3 amino acids: CASSLDRGEKLFF. The CDR3 DNA reads as TGTGCCAGCAGCTTAGATAGGGGGGAAAAACTGTTTTTT. The gene calls are TRBV11-2 and TRBJ1-4; D might be TRBD1 (6 bases). CDR1 SGHAT and CDR2 FQNNGV come from the germline V gene. Trimming cost V 0 bases and J 8 bases, with 7 bases left between them. This CDR3 is built from 13 residues. The entire variable domain, with the rest obtained from reference TRBV11-2 and TRBJ1-4, is as follows: EAGVAQSPRYKIIEKRQSVAFWCNPISGHATLYWYQQILGQGPKLLIQFQNNGVVDDSQLPKDRFSAERLKGVDSTLKIQPAKLEDSAVYLCASSLDRGEKLFFGSGTQLSVL.

The chain uses TRBV15 and TRBJ1-5; D is ambiguous. Looked up from germline, CDR1 is LNHNV and CDR2 is YYDKDF (reference sequence). There are 14 residues in the CDR3. V gave up 5 bases and J gave up 0 bases, with 8 bases separating them. The CDR3 coding sequence is TGTGCCACCAGCGTCAGAAATAGCAATCAGCCCCAGCATTTT. Protein: CATSVRNSNQPQHF.

This rearrangement joins TRBV11-3 to TRBJ2-2; D gene unclear. Trimming shortened V by 2 bases and J by 3 bases, and 13 bases separated the two germline ends. CDR1 and CDR2 (germline): SGHNT, YENEEA. The CDR3 is made up of 16 amino acids. CDR3 amino acids: CASSLYPQDYTGELFF. The CDR3 DNA is TGTGCCAGCAGCTTATACCCCCAGGATTACACCGGGGAGCTGTTTTTT.

Only one count was recorded for this clone. The rearrangement joins TRBV5-1 to TRBJ1-4; no definite D call. The V gene's germline CDR1 is SGHRS and CDR2 YFSETQ. V lost 5 bases and J lost 4, with 6 bases in between. This CDR3 has 12 amino acids. This CDR3 is CASRGFNEKLFF. DNA of the CDR3: TGCGCCAGCAGAGGGTTTAATGAAAAACTGTTTTTT.

The CDR3 DNA follows: TGTGCCAGCAGCTTAGGAAGGCAGACCGACAGGACCGGGGAGCTGTTTTTT. Its protein product is CASSLGRQTDRTGELFF. The chain employs TRBV7-9 and TRBJ2-2; tentative D call: TRBD1 (6 bases). This CDR3 has 17 residues. V lost 1 base, J lost 5 bases, and 17 bases lay in between. CDR1 and CDR2 from the germline V gene are SEHNR and FQNEAQ (reference sequence).

V gene TRBV4-1 combines with J gene TRBJ2-7, with 7 bases matching TRBD1. CDR3 length: 14 residues. Trimming removed 4 bases from V and 4 bases from J; junction bases left unmatched: 7. Germline V lookup: CDR1 MGHRA, CDR2 YSYEKL. Here the CDR3 DNA reads TGCGCCAGCAGCCTACAGGGGCTGGGGTACGAGCAGTACTTC. Residues: CASSLQGLGYEQYF.

This sequence joins TRBV12-5 and TRBJ2-1, with 10 bases identical to TRBD2. The CDR3 length is 17 residues. Unmatched junction bases numbered 6, after V lost 2 bases and J lost 2 bases. The germline V gene encodes CDR1 LGHNT and CDR2 FRNRAP. The CDR3: CASGLQLAGVPYNEQFF. The CDR3 DNA sequence: TGTGCTAGTGGTTTGCAGCTAGCGGGAGTCCCCTACAATGAGCAGTTCTTC.

The chain links TRBV2 to TRBJ2-2; D is perhaps TRBD2 (6 bases). This CDR3 region has 14 residues. Germline loops: CDR1 SNHLY, CDR2 FYNNEI. Deletions cut 8 bases from V and 1 base from J, with 11 bases between. CDR3 sequence reads: CASRDFQNTGELFF. In DNA, the CDR3 is TGTGCCAGCCGGGACTTCCAGAACACCGGGGAGCTGTTTTTT.

This chain links TRBV6-6 with TRBJ2-7, with 9 bases matching TRBD1. The germline gives CDR1 MNHNY, CDR2 SVGAGI (reference sequence). V was clipped by 5 bases and J by 3 bases; unmatched bases: 23. The CDR3 extends over 20 amino acids. The CDR3 nucleotides read TGTGCCAGCAGTCCTCTGGACAGGGGAGGTAATCTGGACTGGGGCTACGAGCAGTACTTC. Residues: CASSPLDRGGNLDWGYEQYF.